This T cell receptor beta chain was recovered during a study of blood T cell repertoires in COVID-19. About the research overall: Sites in the United States, Italy and Spain provided acute and convalescent COVID-19 samples. Sources were T cells, B-cell-depleted T cells, or PBMCs; the material itself was cDNA or gDNA.

CDR1 is KGHSH and CDR2 is LQKENI in the germline V gene. The CDR3 is 12 amino acids. Trimming stripped 8 bases from V and 4 bases from J, with 10 bases between. This clone has more than one count but fewer than ten. In the original analysis: Reference gene primer amplification in the assay estimated nucleated cell counts. The table came from immunoSEQ multiplex PCR; TCRdb's copy has only in-frame clones and leaves some out. V and J calls and clone size are given by that table; D and trimming were obtained from the DNA. The repertoire has about 100,000 clones, 65% to 90% of them found once; the top ten carry approximately 1.8%.

The chain joins TRBV18 to TRBJ2-3, with D possibly TRBD1 on 5 matching bases. This clonotype was obtained from an elderly man with acute or convalescent COVID-19. The sample comprised peripheral blood. The CDR3 is CASTQGPDTQYF. The CDR3 DNA reads as TGTGCCAGCACGCAGGGTCCAGATACGCAGTATTTT.